The clone carrying this T cell receptor (beta chain) was seen more than once but under ten times. This entry belongs to a study of blood T cells in healthy people across ages. A sample-barcoded 5' primer and a J-beta primer mix were used in a second PCR of about 7 to 12 cycles. Tags on each cDNA molecule came from a template-switch adaptor with 12 random nucleotides. A minimum of 2.5 million CDR3-containing paired-end reads was obtained for each sample. MiXCR, applied by TCRdb to the 5' RACE reads, yields one record per CDR3 protein. The sample has 1.5 million to 2 million distinct CDR3 sequences, around 48% seen once; the top ten hold approximately 2.1%. The CDR3 is 15 residues long. V was trimmed by 4 bases and J by 2 bases, leaving 12 bases between them. Germline V gene sequence: CDR1 SGHTA, CDR2 FQGNSA.

This clonotype was obtained from a middle-aged woman in good health. Sequencing was performed on blood. J is TRBJ2-4 and V is TRBV7-2; D tentatively fits TRBD1 or TRBD2 (6 bases each). CDR3 nucleotide sequence: TGTGCCAGCAGCTATCAAGGGGGGTCCAAAAACATTCAGTACTTC. Translated, it gives CASSYQGGSKNIQYF.